The 13 T cell receptor beta chains in this list originate from one sample, sequenced in a study of T-cell memory formation after mild COVID-19. TCRdb analysed the 5' RACE reads with MiXCR anew, one entry per CDR3 protein. Of 300,000 to 400,000 distinct CDR3 sequences listed, approximately 13% are singletons. Specimen: PBMCs or a T cell subset sorted from them (not recorded which). The source of these receptors is a man aged 18 to 30 who had mild COVID-19 (a few samples of this study predate the infection). Cell type and time point are not known.

In this sample, this clonotype turned up a few times. V and J are TRBV18 and TRBJ1-1; perhaps TRBD1 as D (5 bases). Trimming took off 5 bases at V and 5 bases at J, with 18 bases between the two ends. This CDR3 comprises 15 residues. Per the germline V gene, CDR1 is KGHSH and CDR2 is LQKENI. CDR3 bases: TGTGCCAGCTCAACGGGACCGCGGTTCGTGACTGAAGCTTTCTTT. Translation: CASSTGPRFVTEAFF.

The chain employs TRBV4-1 and TRBJ2-1, with 10 positions matching TRBD1. V shed 1 base, J shed 6 bases, and the junction held 6 bases outside the gene matches. The CDR3 runs to 16 residues. Germline-derived CDR1 and CDR2 are MGHRA and YSYEKL. The CDR3 DNA reads as TGCGCCAGCAGCCAAGTTAGGACAGGGGGTGGCAATGAGCAGTTCTTC. As protein: CASSQVRTGGGNEQFF.

This clonotype was seen more than once but under ten times. The chain employs TRBV5-1 and TRBJ2-7; D is perhaps TRBD1 (5 bases). The germline CDR1 and CDR2 sequences are SGHRS and YFSETQ. Trimming pared 5 bases from V and 2 bases from J, leaving 11 bases between. This CDR3 has 13 amino acids. CDR3 DNA sequence: TGCGCCAGCAGGGACACTGGCCCCTACGAGCAGTACTTC. Its translation is CASRDTGPYEQYF.

This chain connects TRBV7-9 to TRBJ2-2; D assignment may be TRBD1 or TRBD2 (5 bases each). This CDR3 has 16 amino acids. CDR1 is SEHNR and CDR2 is FQNEAQ in the germline V gene (reference sequence). V lost 5 bases, J lost 6 bases, and 19 bases lay in between. The CDR3 DNA reads TGTGCCAGCAGCGGGCATGGGGGTTCAGTCGCCGGGGAGCTGTTTTTT. Encoded protein: CASSGHGGSVAGELFF.

The chain combines TRBV7-3 with TRBJ2-1; either TRBD1 or TRBD2 may fit D (6 bases each). V lost 6 bases and J lost 10, with 16 bases in between. Germline V gene data show CDR1 as SGHTA and CDR2 as FQGTGA. This CDR3 has 13 residues. The CDR3, as DNA: TGTGCCAGCAGTTACGAGGTGGGGGGCGAGCAGTTCTTC. Encoded protein: CASSYEVGGEQFF.

This clonotype was observed many times. J is TRBJ2-7 and V is TRBV12-3 or TRBV12-4; the D is unclear. V was pared by 3 bases and J by 4 bases, with 7 bases between. The CDR3 runs to 12 residues. CDR3 loop: CASSFTSYEQYF. In DNA form, the CDR3 reads TGTGCCAGCAGTTTCACCTCGTACGAGCAGTACTTC.

This clonotype showed up just a few times. V usage is TRBV6-5 and J usage is TRBJ1-6; a weak D match, TRBD1 (5 bases). Germline V CDR1 and CDR2: MNHEY, SVGAGI. The CDR3 runs to 16 residues. Trimming cost V 0 bases and J 9 bases, with 15 bases left between them. Here the CDR3 DNA reads TGTGCCAGCAGTTACTCGGCGGGGGTTGAGGGTTCACCCCTCCACTTT. Protein: CASSYSAGVEGSPLHF.

The V and J genes are TRBV18 and TRBJ1-1, with 8 nucleotides matching TRBD1. CDR3 length: 15 amino acids. Germline trimming cut 5 bases from V and 3 bases from J; bases unmatched to any gene: 8. CDR1 and CDR2 from the germline V gene are KGHSH and LQKENI. The CDR3, as DNA: TGTGCCAGCTCAACCCAGACAGGGGTGGACACTGAAGCTTTCTTT. It encodes CASSTQTGVDTEAFF.

The rearrangement links TRBV6-2 or TRBV6-3 to TRBJ1-4; D uncertain. V was trimmed by 5 bases and J by 8 bases, leaving 15 bases between them. Germline-derived CDR1 and CDR2 are MNHEY and SVGEGT. The length of the CDR3 is 14 residues. Here the CDR3 DNA reads TGTGCCAGCAGTCTCATCCGGGAAGGGGAAAAACTGTTTTTT. Protein product: CASSLIREGEKLFF.

This chain's CDR3 is CASSREGDGDSPLHF. The CDR3 DNA follows: TGTGCCAGCTCACGGGAAGGGGATGGGGATTCACCCCTCCACTTT. This chain joins TRBV18 and TRBJ1-6; tentatively, D is TRBD1 (5 bases). CDR1 and CDR2 from the germline V gene are KGHSH and LQKENI. V lost 4 bases and J 8 bases, leaving 15 bases between the germline ends. This CDR3 is 15 amino acids long.

This clonotype was observed a few times. The rearrangement joins TRBV6-1 to TRBJ1-2; 7 positions agree with TRBD1. The CDR3 is 14 residues long. After removal of 0 bases from V and 9 bases from J, the junction contained 7 bases not matched to a gene. The V gene's germline CDR1 is MNHNS and CDR2 SASEGT. The CDR3 is CASSEAVDRVSYTF. In DNA, the CDR3 is TGTGCCAGCAGTGAAGCGGTCGACAGGGTTAGCTACACCTTC.

In this sample, this clonotype turned up many times. The V call is TRBV7-8, the J call TRBJ2-1; TRBD1 matches at 10 bases. V gave up 2 bases and J gave up 3 bases; unmatched junction bases: 4. Germline loops: CDR1 SGHVS, CDR2 FQNEAQ. The CDR3 covers 16 residues. In DNA form, the CDR3 reads TGTGCCAGCAGCTTAATGGACAGGGGGTACTACAATGAGCAGTTCTTC. Its protein is CASSLMDRGYYNEQFF.

The chain joins TRBV12-3 or TRBV12-4 to TRBJ1-1; perhaps TRBD1 as D (6 bases). The CDR3 runs 16 residues. V lost 2 bases and J 3 bases, leaving 16 bases between the germline ends. The CDR3 DNA sequence: TGTGCCAGCAGTTTATGGTCGGGGGCCGAGTACACTGAAGCTTTCTTT. It translates to CASSLWSGAEYTEAFF.